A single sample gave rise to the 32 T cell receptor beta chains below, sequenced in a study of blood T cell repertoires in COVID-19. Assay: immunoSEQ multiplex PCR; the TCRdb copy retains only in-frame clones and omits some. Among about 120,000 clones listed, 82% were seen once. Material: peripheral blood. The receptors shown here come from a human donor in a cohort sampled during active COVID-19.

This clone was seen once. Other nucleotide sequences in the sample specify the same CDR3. CDR3 bases: TGTGCCAGCAGTGAACCGGGGGGCAATCAGCCCCAGCATTTT. This encodes CASSEPGGNQPQHF. The chain combines TRBV6-1 with TRBJ1-5; D is possibly TRBD1 (5 bases). This CDR3 is 14 amino acids long. The V and J ends lost 2 bases and 2 bases respectively, with 7 bases between them. Germline CDR1 MNHNS, CDR2 SASEGT.

This chain's CDR3 is CASSRLGQDNEKLFF. The DNA of the CDR3 is TGCGCCAGCAGCCGACTTGGACAGGATAATGAAAAACTGTTTTTT. The chain links TRBV4-1 to TRBJ1-4; TRBD1 matches at 7 bases. V gave up 4 bases and J gave up 4 bases; unmatched junction bases: 6. The CDR3 is made up of 15 amino acids. Looked up from germline, CDR1 is MGHRA and CDR2 is YSYEKL.

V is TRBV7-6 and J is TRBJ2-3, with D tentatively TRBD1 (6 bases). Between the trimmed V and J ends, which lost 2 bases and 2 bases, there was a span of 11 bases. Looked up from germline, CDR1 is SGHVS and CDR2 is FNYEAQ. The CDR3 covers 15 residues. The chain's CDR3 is CASSLRDILTDTQYF. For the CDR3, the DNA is TGTGCCAGCAGCTTAAGGGACATACTCACAGATACGCAGTATTTT. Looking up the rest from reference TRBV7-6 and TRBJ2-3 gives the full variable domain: GAGVSQSPRYKVTKRGQDVALRCDPISGHVSLYWYRQALGQGPEFLTYFNYEAQQDKSGLPNDRFSAERPEGSISTLTIQRTEQRDSAMYRCASSLRDILTDTQYFGPGTRLTVL.

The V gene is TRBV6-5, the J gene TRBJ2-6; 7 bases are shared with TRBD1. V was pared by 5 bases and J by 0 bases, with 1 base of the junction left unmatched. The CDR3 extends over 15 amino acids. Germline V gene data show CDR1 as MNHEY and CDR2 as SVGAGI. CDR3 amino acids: CASSRDSSGANVLTF. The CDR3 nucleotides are TGTGCCAGCAGTAGGGACAGCTCTGGGGCCAACGTCCTGACTTTC.

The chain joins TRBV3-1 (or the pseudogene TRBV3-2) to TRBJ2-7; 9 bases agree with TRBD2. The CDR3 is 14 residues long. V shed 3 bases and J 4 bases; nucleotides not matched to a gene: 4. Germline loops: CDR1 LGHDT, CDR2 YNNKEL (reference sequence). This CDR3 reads CASSHSGGKYEQYF. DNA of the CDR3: TGTGCCAGCAGCCATAGCGGGGGTAAATACGAGCAGTACTTC.

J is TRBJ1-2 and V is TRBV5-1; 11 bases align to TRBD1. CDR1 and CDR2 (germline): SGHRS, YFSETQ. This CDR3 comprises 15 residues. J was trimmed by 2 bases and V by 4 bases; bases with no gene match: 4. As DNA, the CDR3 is TGCGCCAGCAGCCCGGGGACAGGGGGGAACTATGGCTACACCTTC. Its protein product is CASSPGTGGNYGYTF.

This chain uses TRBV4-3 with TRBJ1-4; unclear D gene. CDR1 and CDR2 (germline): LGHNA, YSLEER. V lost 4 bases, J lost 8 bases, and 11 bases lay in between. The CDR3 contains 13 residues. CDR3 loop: CASSLNEGEKLFF. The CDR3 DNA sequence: TGCGCCAGCAGCCTCAATGAGGGAGAAAAACTGTTTTTT.

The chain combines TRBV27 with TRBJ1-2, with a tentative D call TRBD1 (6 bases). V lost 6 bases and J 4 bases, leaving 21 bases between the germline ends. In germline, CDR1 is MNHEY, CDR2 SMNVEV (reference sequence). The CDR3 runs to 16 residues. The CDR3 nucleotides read TGTGCCAGCAGACCCCGGGACATGAGCTGGATCTATGGCTACACCTTC. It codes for CASRPRDMSWIYGYTF.

DNA of the CDR3: TGTGCCAGCAACTCCAACTATGGCTACACCTTC. Its protein is CASNSNYGYTF. The rearrangement joins TRBV25-1 to TRBJ1-2, with D uncertain. Trimming took 7 bases from V and 2 from J, leaving 5 bases between them. Germline loops: CDR1 MGHDK, CDR2 SYGVNS. The CDR3 spans 11 residues.

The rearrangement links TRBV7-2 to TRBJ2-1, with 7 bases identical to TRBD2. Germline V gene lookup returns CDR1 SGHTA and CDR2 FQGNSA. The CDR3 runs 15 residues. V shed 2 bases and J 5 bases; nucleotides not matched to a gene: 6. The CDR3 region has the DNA TGTGCCAGCAGCTTACTGGGACTACTAAACAATGAGCAGTTCTTC. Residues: CASSLLGLLNNEQFF.

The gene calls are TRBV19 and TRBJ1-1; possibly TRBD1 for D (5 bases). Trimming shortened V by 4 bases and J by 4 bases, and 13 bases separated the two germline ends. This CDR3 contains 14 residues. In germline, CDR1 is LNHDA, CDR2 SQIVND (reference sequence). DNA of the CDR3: TGTGCCAGTAGTAGACAGAGCTGGGGCACTGAAGCTTTCTTT. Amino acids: CASSRQSWGTEAFF.

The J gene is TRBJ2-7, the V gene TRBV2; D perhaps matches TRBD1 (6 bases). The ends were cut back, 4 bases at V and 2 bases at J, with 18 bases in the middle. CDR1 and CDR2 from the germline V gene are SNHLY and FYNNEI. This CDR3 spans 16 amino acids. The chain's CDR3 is CASSGPRARGTYEQYF. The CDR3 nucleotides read TGTGCCAGCAGTGGACCCCGGGCCAGGGGTACCTACGAGCAGTACTTC.

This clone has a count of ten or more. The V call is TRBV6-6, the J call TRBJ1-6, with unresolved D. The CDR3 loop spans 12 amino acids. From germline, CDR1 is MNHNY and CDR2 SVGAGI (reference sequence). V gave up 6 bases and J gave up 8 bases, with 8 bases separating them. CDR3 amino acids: CASRDGDSPLHF. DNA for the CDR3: TGTGCCAGCAGGGACGGGGATTCACCCCTCCACTTT.

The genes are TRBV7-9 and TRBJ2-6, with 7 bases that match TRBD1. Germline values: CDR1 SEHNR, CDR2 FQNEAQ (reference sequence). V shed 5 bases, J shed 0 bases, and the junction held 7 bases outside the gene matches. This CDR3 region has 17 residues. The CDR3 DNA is TGTGCCAGCAGCACGGGACAGACGAGCTCTGGGGCCAACGTCCTGACTTTC. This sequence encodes CASSTGQTSSGANVLTF.

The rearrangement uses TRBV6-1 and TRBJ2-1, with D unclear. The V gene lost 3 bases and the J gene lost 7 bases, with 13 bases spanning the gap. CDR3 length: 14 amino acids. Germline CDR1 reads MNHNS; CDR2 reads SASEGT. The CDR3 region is CASSDDSGWNEQFF. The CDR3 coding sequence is TGTGCCAGCAGTGACGACTCCGGTTGGAATGAGCAGTTCTTC.

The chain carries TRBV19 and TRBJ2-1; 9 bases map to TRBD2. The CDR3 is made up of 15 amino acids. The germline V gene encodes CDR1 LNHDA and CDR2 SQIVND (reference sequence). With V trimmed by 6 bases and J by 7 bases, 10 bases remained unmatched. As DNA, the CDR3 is TGTGCCAGTAGGCGTCCTAGCGGGGTGGGAAATGAGCAGTTCTTC. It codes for CASRRPSGVGNEQFF. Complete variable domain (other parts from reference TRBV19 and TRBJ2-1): DGGITQSPKYLFRKEGQNVTLSCEQNLNHDAMYWYRQDPGQGLRLIYYSQIVNDFQKGDIAEGYSVSREKKESFPLTVTSAQKNPTAFYLCASRRPSGVGNEQFFGPGTRLTVL.

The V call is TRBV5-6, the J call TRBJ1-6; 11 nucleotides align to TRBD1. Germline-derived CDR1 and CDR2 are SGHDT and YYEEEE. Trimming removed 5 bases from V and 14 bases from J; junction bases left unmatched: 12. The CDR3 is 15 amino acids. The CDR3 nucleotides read TGTGCCAGCAGATCTGCCGGGACAGGGGGGCTCGCCCTCCACTTT. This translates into CASRSAGTGGLALHF. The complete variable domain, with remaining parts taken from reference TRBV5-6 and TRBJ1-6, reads DAGVTQSPTHLIKTRGQQVTLRCSPKSGHDTVSWYQQALGQGPQFIFQYYEEEERQRGNFPDRFSGHQFPNYSSELNVNALLLGDSALYLCASRSAGTGGLALHFGNGTRLTVT.

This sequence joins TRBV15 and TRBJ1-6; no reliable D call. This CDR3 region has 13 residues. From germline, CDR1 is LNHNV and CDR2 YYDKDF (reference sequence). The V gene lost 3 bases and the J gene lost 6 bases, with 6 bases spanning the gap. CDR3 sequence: CATSSTSNSPLHF. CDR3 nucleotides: TGTGCCACCAGCAGCACGAGTAATTCACCCCTCCACTTT.

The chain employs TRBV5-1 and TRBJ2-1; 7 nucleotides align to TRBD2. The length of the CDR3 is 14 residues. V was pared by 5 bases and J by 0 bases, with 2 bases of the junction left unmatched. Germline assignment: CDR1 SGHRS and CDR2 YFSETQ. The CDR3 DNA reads TGCGCCAGCAGGGGGGGGACCTCCTACAATGAGCAGTTCTTC. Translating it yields CASRGGTSYNEQFF.

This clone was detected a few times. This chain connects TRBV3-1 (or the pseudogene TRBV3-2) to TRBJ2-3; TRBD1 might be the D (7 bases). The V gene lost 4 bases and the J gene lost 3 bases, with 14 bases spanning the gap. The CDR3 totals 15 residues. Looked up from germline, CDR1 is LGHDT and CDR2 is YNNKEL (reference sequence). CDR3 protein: CASSRGTVPTDTQYF. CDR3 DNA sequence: TGTGCCAGCAGCCGCGGGACAGTTCCTACAGATACGCAGTATTTT.

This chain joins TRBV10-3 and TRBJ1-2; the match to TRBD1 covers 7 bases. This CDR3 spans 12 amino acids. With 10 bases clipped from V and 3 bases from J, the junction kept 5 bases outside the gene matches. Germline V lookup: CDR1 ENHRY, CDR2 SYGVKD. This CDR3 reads CATEGQDYGYTF. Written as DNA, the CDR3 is TGTGCCACCGAAGGACAGGACTATGGCTACACCTTC.

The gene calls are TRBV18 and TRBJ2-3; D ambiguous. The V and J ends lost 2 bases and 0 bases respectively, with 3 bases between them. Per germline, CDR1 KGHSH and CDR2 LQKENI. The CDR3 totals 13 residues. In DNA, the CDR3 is TGTGCCAGCTCACCATCTAGCACAGATACGCAGTATTTT. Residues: CASSPSSTDTQYF.

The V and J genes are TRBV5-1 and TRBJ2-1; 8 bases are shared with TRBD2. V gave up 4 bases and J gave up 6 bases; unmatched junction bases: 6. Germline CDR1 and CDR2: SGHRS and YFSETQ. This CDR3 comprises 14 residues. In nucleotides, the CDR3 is TGCGCCAGCAGCACTGGAGCGGGGGTCAATGAGCAGTTCTTC. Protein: CASSTGAGVNEQFF.

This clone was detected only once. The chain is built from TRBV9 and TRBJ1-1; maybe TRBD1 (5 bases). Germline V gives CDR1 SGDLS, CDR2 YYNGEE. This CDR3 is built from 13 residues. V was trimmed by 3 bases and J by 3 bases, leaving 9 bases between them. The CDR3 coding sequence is TGTGCCAGCAGCGCGGACACTTACACTGAAGCTTTCTTT. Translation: CASSADTYTEAFF.

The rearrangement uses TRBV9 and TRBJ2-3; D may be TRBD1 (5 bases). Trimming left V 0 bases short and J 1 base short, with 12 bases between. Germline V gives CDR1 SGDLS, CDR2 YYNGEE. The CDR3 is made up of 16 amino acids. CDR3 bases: TGTGCCAGCAGCGTAGGACAGACGTCCGGCACAGATACGCAGTATTTT. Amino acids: CASSVGQTSGTDTQYF. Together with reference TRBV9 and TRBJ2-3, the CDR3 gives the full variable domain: DSGVTQTPKHLITATGQRVTLRCSPRSGDLSVYWYQQSLDQGLQFLIQYYNGEERAKGNILERFSAQQFPDLHSELNLSSLELGDSALYFCASSVGQTSGTDTQYFGPGTRLTVL.

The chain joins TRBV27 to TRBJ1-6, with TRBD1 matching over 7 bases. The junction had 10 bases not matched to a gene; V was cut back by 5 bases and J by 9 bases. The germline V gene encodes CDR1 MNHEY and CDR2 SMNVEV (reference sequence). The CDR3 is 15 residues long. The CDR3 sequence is CASSLATGVTSPLHF. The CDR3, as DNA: TGTGCCAGCAGTCTAGCTACAGGGGTAACTTCACCCCTCCACTTT.

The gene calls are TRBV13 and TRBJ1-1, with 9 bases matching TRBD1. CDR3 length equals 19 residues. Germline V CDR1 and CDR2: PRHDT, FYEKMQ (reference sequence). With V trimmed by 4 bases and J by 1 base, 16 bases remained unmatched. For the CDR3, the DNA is TGTGCCAGCAGCTCACGGACAGGGGCAGGATTCGTGGCGAACACTGAAGCTTTCTTT. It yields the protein CASSSRTGAGFVANTEAFF.

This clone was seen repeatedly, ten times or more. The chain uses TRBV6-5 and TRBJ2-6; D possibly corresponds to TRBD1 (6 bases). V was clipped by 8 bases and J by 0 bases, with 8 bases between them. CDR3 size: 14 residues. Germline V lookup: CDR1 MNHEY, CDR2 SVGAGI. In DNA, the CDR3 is TGTGCCAGCTGGACAGCCTCTGGGGCCAACGTCCTGACTTTC. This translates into CASWTASGANVLTF.

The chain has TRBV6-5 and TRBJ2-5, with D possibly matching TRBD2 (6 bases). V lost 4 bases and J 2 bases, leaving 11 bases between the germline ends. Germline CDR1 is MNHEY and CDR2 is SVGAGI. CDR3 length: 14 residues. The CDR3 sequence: CASSFRGGQETQYF. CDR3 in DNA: TGTGCCAGCAGTTTTCGGGGAGGACAAGAGACCCAGTACTTC.

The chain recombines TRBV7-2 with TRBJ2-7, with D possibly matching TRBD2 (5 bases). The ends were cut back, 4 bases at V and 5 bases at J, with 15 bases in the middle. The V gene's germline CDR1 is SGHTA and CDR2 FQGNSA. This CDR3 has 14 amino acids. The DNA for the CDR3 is TGTGCCAGCAGCTCCGGAGGTACAGTCCACGAGCAGTACTTC. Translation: CASSSGGTVHEQYF.

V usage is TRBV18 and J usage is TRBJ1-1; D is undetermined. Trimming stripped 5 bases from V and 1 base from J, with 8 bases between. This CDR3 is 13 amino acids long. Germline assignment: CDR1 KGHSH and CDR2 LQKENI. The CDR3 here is CASSEHRNTEAFF. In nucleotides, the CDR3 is TGTGCCAGCTCAGAACACAGGAACACTGAAGCTTTCTTT.

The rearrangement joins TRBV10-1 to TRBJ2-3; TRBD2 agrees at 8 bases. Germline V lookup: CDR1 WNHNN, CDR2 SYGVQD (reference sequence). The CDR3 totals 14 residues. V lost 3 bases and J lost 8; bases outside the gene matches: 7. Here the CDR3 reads CASSEVGGARTQYF. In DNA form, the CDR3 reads TGCGCCAGCAGTGAAGTCGGGGGGGCCCGTACGCAGTATTTT.